In this sample, the clone carrying this T cell receptor beta chain turned up once. V was shortened by 1 base and J by 6 bases, with 6 bases between the two germline ends. Germline loops: CDR1 SGHTA, CDR2 FQGNSA. This CDR3 region has 13 residues. The data were taken from a study of blood T cell repertoires in COVID-19. Study-wide background: Sites in the United States, Italy and Spain provided acute and convalescent COVID-19 samples. T cells, B-cell-depleted T cells, or PBMCs supplied cDNA or gDNA.

In the authors' methods: Amplifying reference gene primers gave estimates of nucleated cell counts. Profiled with immunoSEQ multiplex PCR; TCRdb holds only in-frame clones, not every one. V, J and clone size derive from that table, while D and trimming were established from the DNA sequence. The table records about 120,000 clones, roughly nine tenths of them present only once. Material for sequencing was peripheral blood. The TCR originated in a man aged 65-85 years with active or convalescent COVID-19. The chain joins TRBV7-2 to TRBJ2-2; D unresolved. In nucleotides, the CDR3 is TGTGCCAGCAGCTTAGTAGTAGCCGGGGAGCTGTTTTTT. This codes for CASSLVVAGELFF.